Described below is a single T cell receptor beta chain sequence and its context. This sample was taken from a study of CD8+CD57+ T cells in acquired aplastic anemia. CDR1 and CDR2 from the germline V gene are ENHRY and SYGVKD. After removal of 4 bases from V and 0 bases from J, the junction contained 6 bases not matched to a gene. The CDR3 is 17 residues long. The use of genomic DNA as template underpinned the TCR beta VDJ and CDR3 profiling. TCRdb used MiXCR to reprocess the reads, holding one entry per CDR3 protein. Here the sample spans 68,000 or so distinct CDR3 sequences, roughly half being singletons.

The sample comprised sorted CD4+, CD8+, or CD8+CD57+ T cells (not recorded which) from PBMCs. This clonotype was obtained from a human donor in good health, serving as a control. The genes are TRBV10-3 and TRBJ1-6, with TRBD1 identical over 7 bases. The CDR3 protein is CAISGGGQISYNSPLHF. As DNA, the CDR3 is TGTGCCATCAGTGGCGGGGGACAGATCTCCTATAATTCACCCCTCCACTTT.